A selection of T cell receptor beta chains follows, all from one sample in a study of CD8 T cells in Susac syndrome. Using its own MiXCR run on the immunoSEQ multiplex PCR reads, TCRdb lists one record per CDR3 protein. Of about 150,000 distinct CDR3 sequences in the sample, roughly 94% are singletons; the top ten hold about 0.21%. Sequences were obtained from CD8+ T cells from PBMCs. The receptors here all came from a human donor with multiple sclerosis. Each CDR3 is given with its conserved first and last residue. D genes are given only for firm matches. Clone size appears in some rows only: once, few, many, or a class for an expanded clone.

v_gene	d_gene	j_gene	abundance	CDR3aa	CDR3nt
TRBV2	-	TRBJ1-2	-	CASSEARWGYTF	TGTGCCAGCAGTGAAGCGCGGTGGGGCTACACCTTC
TRBV7-9	TRBD2	TRBJ2-3	-	CASSYLAGGRDTQYF	TGTGCCAGCAGCTACCTGGCGGGGGGGCGAGATACGCAGTATTTT
TRBV3-1	TRBD1	TRBJ2-1	-	CASRDRDSNNEQFF	TGTGCCAGCAGGGACCGGGACAGTAACAATGAGCAGTTCTTC
TRBV7-9	-	TRBJ2-4	-	CASSPQTGLHIQYF	TGTGCCAGCAGCCCGCAAACGGGACTCCACATTCAGTACTTC
TRBV28	-	TRBJ2-1	-	CASRPARGAVYNEQFF	TGTGCCAGCAGACCCGCCAGGGGAGCGGTTTACAATGAGCAGTTCTTC
TRBV5-1	TRBD1	TRBJ2-1	-	CASSFQQGAGEQFF	TGCGCCAGCAGCTTCCAACAGGGGGCCGGTGAGCAGTTCTTC
TRBV7-8	TRBD1	TRBJ2-7	-	CASSRRTGNEQYF	TGTGCCAGCAGCCGACGGACAGGGAACGAGCAGTACTTC
TRBV7-9	-	TRBJ1-5	-	CASSLGGGEPQHF	TGTGCCAGCAGCCTAGGAGGGGGAGAGCCCCAGCATTTT
TRBV9	-	TRBJ1-4	-	CASSLHGTNEKLFF	TGTGCCAGCAGCCTACATGGCACTAATGAAAAACTGTTTTTT
TRBV14	-	TRBJ1-2	-	CASSSEGFYGYTF	TGTGCCAGCAGCTCCGAGGGTTTCTATGGCTACACCTTC
TRBV12-3/TRBV12-4	-	TRBJ1-4	-	CASSSALEATNEKLFF	TGTGCCAGCAGCTCGGCGCTCGAGGCGACTAATGAAAAACTGTTTTTT
TRBV9	TRBD1	TRBJ2-5	-	CASKPTGPQETQYF	TGTGCCAGCAAGCCGACAGGGCCACAAGAGACCCAGTACTTC
TRBV12-3/TRBV12-4	-	TRBJ2-7	-	CASSFGRRSYEQYF	TGTGCCAGCAGTTTTGGCAGGAGATCCTACGAGCAGTACTTC
TRBV7-2	-	TRBJ1-5	-	CASSFSSAQPQHF	TGTGCCAGCAGCTTCTCCTCTGCCCAGCCCCAGCATTTT
TRBV2	-	TRBJ2-1	-	CASSGGRYNEQFF	TGTGCCAGCAGTGGTGGACGCTACAATGAGCAGTTCTTC
TRBV5-1	TRBD1	TRBJ1-2	-	CASSLSGDRENGYTF	TGCGCCAGCAGCTTGTCTGGGGACAGGGAGAATGGCTACACCTTC
TRBV30	-	TRBJ1-2	-	CAWRTLDTNYGYTF	TGTGCCTGGAGGACTCTTGACACTAACTATGGCTACACCTTC
TRBV2	-	TRBJ2-7	few	CASSGRGYEQYF	TGTGCCAGCAGCGGTAGGGGCTACGAGCAGTACTTC
TRBV20-1	-	TRBJ2-5	-	CSARAYGSGGRQETQYF	TGCAGTGCTAGAGCCTACGGCTCCGGGGGTAGGCAAGAGACCCAGTACTTC
TRBV15	-	TRBJ2-5	-	CATSRQTNQETQYF	TGTGCCACCAGCAGACAGACAAACCAAGAGACCCAGTACTTC
TRBV3-1	TRBD1	TRBJ2-7	-	CASSPRQGWSYEQYF	TGTGCCAGCAGCCCCCGACAGGGTTGGTCCTACGAGCAGTACTTC
TRBV5-1	-	TRBJ2-3	-	CASSFLVADTQYF	TGCGCCAGCAGCTTTTTAGTGGCAGATACGCAGTATTTT
TRBV28	-	TRBJ2-1	-	CASSLAPLGNGDEQFF	TGTGCCAGCAGTTTAGCACCTCTAGGAAACGGAGATGAGCAGTTCTTC
TRBV28	-	TRBJ2-1	-	CASRLGVHNEQFF	TGTGCCAGCAGGCTCGGGGTGCACAATGAGCAGTTCTTC